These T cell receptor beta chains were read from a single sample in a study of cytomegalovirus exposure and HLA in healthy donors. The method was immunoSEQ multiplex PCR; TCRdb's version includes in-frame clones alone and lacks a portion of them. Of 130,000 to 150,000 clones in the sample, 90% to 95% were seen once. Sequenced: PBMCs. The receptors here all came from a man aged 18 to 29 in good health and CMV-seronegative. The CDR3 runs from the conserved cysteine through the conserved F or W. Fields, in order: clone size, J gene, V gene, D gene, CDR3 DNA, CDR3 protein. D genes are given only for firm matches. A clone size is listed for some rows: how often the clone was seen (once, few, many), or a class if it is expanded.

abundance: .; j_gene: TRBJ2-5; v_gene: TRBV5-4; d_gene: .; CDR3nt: TGTGCCAGCAGCTTGGTCGCGGTTTTACAAGAGACCCAGTACTTC; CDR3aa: CASSLVAVLQETQYF
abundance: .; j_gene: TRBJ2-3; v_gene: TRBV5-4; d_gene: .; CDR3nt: TGTGCCAGCAGGGGAGGGGGGGGCACAGATACGCAGTATTTT; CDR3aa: CASRGGGGTDTQYF
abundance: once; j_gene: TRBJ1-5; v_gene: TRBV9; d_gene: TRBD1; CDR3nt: TGTGCCAGCAGCCAGGGGGACAGGACCCATAGCAATCAGCCCCAGCATTTT; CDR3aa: CASSQGDRTHSNQPQHF
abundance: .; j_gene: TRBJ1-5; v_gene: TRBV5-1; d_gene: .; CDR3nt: TGCGCCAGCAGGGGGGGACTGAGTAGCAATCAGCCCCAGCATTTT; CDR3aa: CASRGGLSSNQPQHF
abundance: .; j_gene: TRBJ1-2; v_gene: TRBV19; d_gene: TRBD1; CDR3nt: TGTGCCAGTAGTACGATCTCACAAACCCGGACAGGGAAGGGCTACACCTTC; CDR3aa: CASSTISQTRTGKGYTF
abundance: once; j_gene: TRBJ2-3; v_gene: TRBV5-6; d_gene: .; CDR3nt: TGTGCCAGCAGCCTACAGGGAGCCACAGATACGCAGTATTTT; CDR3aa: CASSLQGATDTQYF
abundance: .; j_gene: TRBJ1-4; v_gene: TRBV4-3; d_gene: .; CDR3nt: TGCGCCAGCAGCCAAGATCTAGAGAGTCCGTATGAAAAACTGTTTTTT; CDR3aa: CASSQDLESPYEKLFF
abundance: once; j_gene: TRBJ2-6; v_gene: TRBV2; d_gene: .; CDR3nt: TGTGCCAGCAGACAGGCTCTCTCTGGGGCCAACGTCCTGACTTTC; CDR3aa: CASRQALSGANVLTF
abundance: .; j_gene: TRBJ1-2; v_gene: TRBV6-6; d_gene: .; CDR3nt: TGTGCCAGTGAGGACCGGACAGAAACTAACTATGGCTACACCTTC; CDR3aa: CASEDRTETNYGYTF
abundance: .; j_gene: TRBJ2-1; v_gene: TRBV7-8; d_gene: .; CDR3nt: TGTGCCAGCAGCTTAGCGGGAGGCAATGAGCAGTTCTTC; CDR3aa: CASSLAGGNEQFF
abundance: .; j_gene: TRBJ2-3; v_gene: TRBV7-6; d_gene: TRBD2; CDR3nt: TGTGCCAGCAGCCCGCTTTCTAGCGGGAGCACAGATACGCAGTATTTT; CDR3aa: CASSPLSSGSTDTQYF
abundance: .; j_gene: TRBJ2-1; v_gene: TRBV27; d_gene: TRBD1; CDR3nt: TGTGCCAGCAGTTCCGTCGGGACAGACAATGAGCAGTTCTTC; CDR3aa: CASSSVGTDNEQFF
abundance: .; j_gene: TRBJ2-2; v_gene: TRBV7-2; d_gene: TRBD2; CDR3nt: TGTGCCAGCAGCTCCTACGGACTAGCGGGAGGGCCTGGCACCGGGGAGCTGTTTTTT; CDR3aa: CASSSYGLAGGPGTGELFF
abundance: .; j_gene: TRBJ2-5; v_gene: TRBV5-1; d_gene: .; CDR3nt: TGCGCCAGCAGCTTGAGGGGAGGAGAGACCCAGTACTTC; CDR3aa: CASSLRGGETQYF
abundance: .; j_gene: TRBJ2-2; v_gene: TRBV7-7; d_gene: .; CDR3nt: TGTGCCAGCAGCTTAAGTTTGGCTAGCGCTACGAACACCGGGGAGCTGTTTTTT; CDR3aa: CASSLSLASATNTGELFF
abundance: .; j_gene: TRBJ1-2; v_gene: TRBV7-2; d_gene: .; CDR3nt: TGTGCCAGCAGCAGGCAGGGGATATTTGGCTACACCTTC; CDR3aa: CASSRQGIFGYTF
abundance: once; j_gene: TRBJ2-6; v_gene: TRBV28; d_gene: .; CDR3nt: TGTGCCAGCAGTTTGGCTTCTGGGGCCAACGTCCTGACTTTC; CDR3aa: CASSLASGANVLTF